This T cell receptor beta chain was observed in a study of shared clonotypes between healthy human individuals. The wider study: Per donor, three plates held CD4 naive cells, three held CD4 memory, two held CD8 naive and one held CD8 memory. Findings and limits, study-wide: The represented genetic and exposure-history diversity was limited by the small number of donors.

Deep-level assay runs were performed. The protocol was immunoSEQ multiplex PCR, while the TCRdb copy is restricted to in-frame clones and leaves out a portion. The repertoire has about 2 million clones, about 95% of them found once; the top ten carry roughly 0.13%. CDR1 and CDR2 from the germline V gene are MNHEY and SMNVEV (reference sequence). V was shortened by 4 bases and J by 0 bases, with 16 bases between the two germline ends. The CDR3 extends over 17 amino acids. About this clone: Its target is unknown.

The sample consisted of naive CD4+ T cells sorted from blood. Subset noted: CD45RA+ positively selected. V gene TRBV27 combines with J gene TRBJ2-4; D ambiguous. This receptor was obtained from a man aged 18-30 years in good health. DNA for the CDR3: TGTGCCAGCAGTTCCGGAGCCGCGGCCCCAGCCAAAAACATTCAGTACTTC. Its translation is CASSSGAAAPAKNIQYF.